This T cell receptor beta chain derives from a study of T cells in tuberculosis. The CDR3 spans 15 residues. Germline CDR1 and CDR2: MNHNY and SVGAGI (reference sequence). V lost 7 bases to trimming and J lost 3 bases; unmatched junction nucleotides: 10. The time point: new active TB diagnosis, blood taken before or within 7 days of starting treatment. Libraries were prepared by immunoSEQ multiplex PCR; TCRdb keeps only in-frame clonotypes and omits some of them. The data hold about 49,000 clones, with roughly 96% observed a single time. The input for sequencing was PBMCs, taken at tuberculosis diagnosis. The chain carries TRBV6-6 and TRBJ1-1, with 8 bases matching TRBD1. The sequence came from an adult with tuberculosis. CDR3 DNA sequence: TGTGCCAGCACAAACAGGGGGACCGGGGACACTGAAGCTTTCTTT. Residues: CASTNRGTGDTEAFF.